This T cell receptor beta chain was captured by sequencing in a study of blood T cell repertoires in COVID-19. Study summary: Both acute and convalescent COVID-19 samples were obtained from the United States, Italy and Spain. T cells, B-cell-depleted T cells, or PBMCs provided the cDNA or gDNA that served as material.

The V gene end was trimmed by 4 bases and the J gene end by 2 bases; junction bases not matched to a gene: 4. The length of the CDR3 is 14 residues. Germline assignment: CDR1 LNHDA and CDR2 SQIVND (reference sequence). Original data processing: By means of reference gene primer amplification, nucleated cell counts were estimated. This table comes from immunoSEQ multiplex PCR, and its TCRdb copy is limited to in-frame clones, with some not included. V and J calls and clone size are as listed in that table; D and trimming were resolved from the DNA. In the table there are about 190,000 clones, about 88% of which are singletons.

The V call is TRBV19, the J call TRBJ1-1; 7 nucleotides match TRBD1. Source material: peripheral blood. The TCR was taken from a woman in her 40s who had recovered from COVID-19. Here the CDR3 DNA reads TGTGCCAGTAGTAGACAGGGCCCTAACACTGAAGCTTTCTTT. It translates to CASSRQGPNTEAFF.